Listed here are 21 T cell receptor beta chains from one sample, sequenced in a study of blood T cell repertoires in COVID-19. Here immunoSEQ multiplex PCR was the method, and the copy in TCRdb shows in-frame clones only, minus some. The sample has fewer than 80,000 clones, about nine tenths seen once; the top ten hold roughly 2%. The sample consisted of peripheral blood. The receptor source for this set is a man aged 25-45 years with acute or convalescent COVID-19.

The rearrangement joins TRBV7-3 to TRBJ2-5; D is unresolved. Per the germline V gene, CDR1 is SGHTA and CDR2 is FQGTGA. This CDR3 spans 13 amino acids. The V gene lost 3 bases and the J gene lost 4 bases, with 9 bases spanning the gap. The CDR3 region has the DNA TGTGCCAGCAGCTTTGGCCCGGGAGAGACCCAGTACTTC. The encoded protein is CASSFGPGETQYF.

DNA of the CDR3: TGTGCCAGCAGCTTAGGGGGACAGTTCCAAGAGACCCAGTACTTC. Translating it yields CASSLGGQFQETQYF. The chain combines TRBV7-3 with TRBJ2-5; 7 bases line up with TRBD1. V was pared by 2 bases and J by 1 base, with 4 bases of the junction left unmatched. This CDR3 is 15 amino acids long. CDR1 is SGHTA, CDR2 FQGTGA, per germline.

The rearrangement uses TRBV3-1 (or the pseudogene TRBV3-2) and TRBJ1-2; 8 nucleotides align to TRBD1. Germline V gene lookup returns CDR1 LGHDT and CDR2 YNNKEL (reference sequence). Unmatched junction bases numbered 5, after V lost 4 bases and J lost 7 bases. CDR3 length equals 13 residues. The CDR3 coding sequence is TGTGCCAGCAGCCTCAGGGGGCAGTTTGGCTACACCTTC. The encoded protein is CASSLRGQFGYTF.

The chain couples TRBV7-2 to TRBJ1-1; no definite D call. V lost 5 bases, J lost 0 bases, and 16 bases lay in between. This CDR3 is built from 16 residues. Germline V gives CDR1 SGHTA, CDR2 FQGNSA. CDR3 sequence reads: CASSPDRERMNTEAFF. CDR3 bases: TGTGCCAGCAGCCCAGATCGGGAGAGAATGAACACTGAAGCTTTCTTT.

The chain has TRBV5-1 and TRBJ1-2; D remains unclear. Trimming pared 0 bases from V and 1 base from J, leaving 13 bases between. There are 16 residues in the CDR3. Germline CDR1 is SGHRS and CDR2 is YFSETQ. DNA of the CDR3: TGCGCCAGCAGCTTGGACGGGAAAATTAATAACTATGGCTACACCTTC. Its protein is CASSLDGKINNYGYTF.

The chain recombines TRBV6-5 with TRBJ2-6, with no clear D. The CDR3 totals 13 residues. The germline V gene has CDR1 MNHEY and CDR2 SVGAGI. V was trimmed by 9 bases and J by 0 bases, leaving 6 bases between them. The CDR3 here is CASRSSGANVLTF. The CDR3 coding sequence is TGTGCCAGTAGAAGCTCTGGGGCCAACGTCCTGACTTTC.

J is TRBJ1-2 and V is TRBV9, with no clear D. The CDR3 runs to 12 residues. CDR1 and CDR2 from the germline V gene are SGDLS and YYNGEE. V was cut by 6 bases and J by 8 bases, with 14 bases left in between. CDR3 sequence (DNA): TGTGCCAGCAACGAGCCCAACCCGGGCTACACCTTC. Its translation: CASNEPNPGYTF.

This sequence joins TRBV7-2 and TRBJ2-7; 9 nucleotides agree with TRBD2. With 5 bases clipped from V and 7 bases from J, the junction kept 12 bases outside the gene matches. CDR3 size: 15 residues. CDR1 and CDR2 (germline): SGHTA, FQGNSA. The CDR3 region is CASSAARGRAIEQYF. CDR3 sequence (DNA): TGTGCCAGCAGCGCTGCGCGCGGGAGGGCGATAGAGCAGTACTTC.

This clone was detected only a few times. J is TRBJ2-7 and V is TRBV4-1; 12 bases line up with TRBD2. This CDR3 comprises 19 residues. Germline V gives CDR1 MGHRA, CDR2 YSYEKL. V lost 1 base and J lost 4; bases outside the gene matches: 14. CDR3 protein: CASSQGDPRLAGDGYEQYF. In DNA form, the CDR3 reads TGCGCCAGCAGCCAAGGGGACCCCAGACTAGCGGGAGACGGTTACGAGCAGTACTTC.

Concerning this clone itself: Relative to the germline gene, one junction end is altered; a read error may explain this. V usage is TRBV6-1 and J usage is TRBJ1-2, with 8 bases fitting TRBD1. Germline CDR1 and CDR2: MNHNS and SASEGT. The CDR3 contains 14 residues. The CDR3 loop reads CASTEQGVYYGYTF. The CDR3 DNA sequence: TGTGCCAGCACTGAACAGGGGGTTTACTATGGCTACACCTTC.

This sequence joins TRBV9 and TRBJ2-5; 8 bases are shared with TRBD1. With V trimmed by 4 bases and J by 2 bases, 7 bases remained unmatched. Germline loops: CDR1 SGDLS, CDR2 YYNGEE. CDR3 length: 15 residues. The CDR3 coding sequence is TGTGCCAGCAGCCAGGGGACAGGCTTTCAAGAGACCCAGTACTTC. Its protein is CASSQGTGFQETQYF.

This clone showed up just once. V gene TRBV19 combines with J gene TRBJ1-2, with D unresolved. Trimming stripped 8 bases from V and 8 bases from J, with 15 bases between. Germline V gives CDR1 LNHDA, CDR2 SQIVND (reference sequence). This CDR3 comprises 12 residues. In DNA form, the CDR3 reads TGTGCCAGTGGTGCAGGTGTATTAGGCTACACCTTC. Translated, it gives CASGAGVLGYTF. Full variable domain (remainder filled in from reference TRBV19 and TRBJ1-2): DGGITQSPKYLFRKEGQNVTLSCEQNLNHDAMYWYRQDPGQGLRLIYYSQIVNDFQKGDIAEGYSVSREKKESFPLTVTSAQKNPTAFYLCASGAGVLGYTFGSGTRLTVV.

The rearrangement joins TRBV6-2 or TRBV6-3 to TRBJ1-3; 9 bases are a match to TRBD1. With 4 bases clipped from V and 8 bases from J, the junction kept 9 bases outside the gene matches. This CDR3 region has 15 residues. Looked up from germline, CDR1 is MNHEY and CDR2 is SVGEGT. Written as DNA, the CDR3 is TGTGCCAGCAGTTCGGGGACAGGGCCGTCGGACACCATATATTTT. Protein sequence: CASSSGTGPSDTIYF.

This clone was detected only once. The V and J genes are TRBV27 and TRBJ1-2; TRBD1 matches at 7 bases. Germline CDR1 and CDR2: MNHEY and SMNVEV (reference sequence). The CDR3 is 14 amino acids. V gave up 5 bases and J gave up 4 bases; unmatched junction bases: 7. The DNA for the CDR3 is TGTGCCAGCAGTCCCCTAACAGGGGTCTATGGCTACACCTTC. This codes for CASSPLTGVYGYTF.

V usage is TRBV19 and J usage is TRBJ1-1; 11 bases agree with TRBD1. CDR3 size: 14 residues. Germline V gives CDR1 LNHDA, CDR2 SQIVND (reference sequence). V lost 6 bases and J lost 4; bases outside the gene matches: 4. CDR3 residues: CASSWDRGVTEAFF. The DNA of the CDR3 is TGTGCCAGTAGCTGGGACAGGGGGGTCACTGAAGCTTTCTTT.

The chain has TRBV19 and TRBJ2-6; TRBD2 matches at 7 bases. This CDR3 is built from 17 residues. The germline gives CDR1 LNHDA, CDR2 SQIVND (reference sequence). After removal of 6 bases from V and 1 base from J, the junction contained 9 bases not matched to a gene. DNA of the CDR3: TGTGCCAGTAGGCCTAGGGGAGGGCCTTCTGGGGCCAACGTCCTGACTTTC. Its translation: CASRPRGGPSGANVLTF.

The chain links TRBV15 to TRBJ1-2; D ambiguous. The germline V gene encodes CDR1 LNHNV and CDR2 YYDKDF (reference sequence). The CDR3 sequence is 16 residues long. V dropped 0 bases and J dropped 1 base, with 12 bases sitting between them. The CDR3 DNA reads as TGTGCCACCAGCAGAGACGTATTTGAGGGTAACTATGGCTACACCTTC. Its translation is CATSRDVFEGNYGYTF.

This sequence joins TRBV6-1 and TRBJ1-6; 7 bases align to TRBD1. This CDR3 spans 18 amino acids. Per the germline V gene, CDR1 is MNHNS and CDR2 is SASEGT. J lost 0 bases, V lost 2 bases, and 7 bases had no gene match. The CDR3 DNA reads TGTGCCAGCAGTGAAAAGACAGGGTCGAGCTCCTATAATTCACCCCTCCACTTT. This gives the protein CASSEKTGSSSYNSPLHF.

The chain recombines TRBV2 with TRBJ2-3, with a weak D call TRBD2 (6 bases). Germline V lookup: CDR1 SNHLY, CDR2 FYNNEI. Trimming cost V 4 bases and J 5 bases, with 7 bases left between them. CDR3 length: 12 residues. CDR3 region: CASSGEVDTQYF. In DNA form, the CDR3 reads TGTGCCAGCAGTGGGGAGGTAGATACGCAGTATTTT.

This chain connects TRBV9 to TRBJ1-2; D remains unclear. CDR1 and CDR2 (germline): SGDLS, YYNGEE. Trimming shortened V by 0 bases and J by 4 bases, and 13 bases separated the two germline ends. CDR3 size: 15 residues. This chain's CDR3 is CASSVAGSGGYGYTF. The CDR3 DNA follows: TGTGCCAGCAGCGTAGCTGGGTCGGGAGGCTATGGCTACACCTTC.

The V call is TRBV19, the J call TRBJ2-2; 7 bases match TRBD1. J lost 4 bases, V lost 6 bases, and 8 bases had no gene match. The CDR3 contains 15 residues. Germline CDR1 is LNHDA and CDR2 is SQIVND (reference sequence). The CDR3 reads CASSPPSGGTGELFF. In DNA, the CDR3 is TGTGCCAGTAGCCCACCCTCAGGGGGCACCGGGGAGCTGTTTTTT.